This T cell receptor beta chain derives from a study of T cell therapy after organ transplantation. This table comes from immunoSEQ multiplex PCR, and its TCRdb copy is limited to in-frame clones, with some not included. Among over 45,000 clones listed, about 94% were seen once. Points on this clone: The antigen remains unidentified.

Notes on the study in general: Reconstitution after therapy seemingly combined transferred and product-undetected endogenous clonotypes.

The length of the CDR3 is 15 residues. Germline CDR1 reads SGHTS; CDR2 reads YDEGEE. The germline V and J ends were trimmed by 0 bases and 6 bases, with 13 bases remaining between them. The chain links TRBV5-8 to TRBJ2-1; the D gene is possibly TRBD1 (5 bases). The sample in question was CD8+ T cells from blood, obtained before autologous CMV-specific T cell therapy. The sequence was obtained from a human patient who had received a solid organ transplant and had CMV disease. DNA for the CDR3: TGTGCCAGCAGCTTGGACCAGGGCGGTGGCAATGAGCAGTTCTTC. It codes for CASSLDQGGGNEQFF.